This T cell receptor (beta chain) was documented in a study of identical twins. The CDR3 consists of 15 residues. V was clipped by 2 bases and J by 10 bases, with 18 bases between them. Germline loops: CDR1 SEHNR, CDR2 FQNEAQ (reference sequence). MiXCR was run by TCRdb on the 5' RACE reads, yielding one entry per CDR3 protein. This table holds roughly 720,000 distinct CDR3 sequences, roughly 18% found once. A further study also used this sample, focusing on T cells expressing NK-cell markers.

This sequence joins TRBV7-9 and TRBJ2-1; D is unresolved. The sample consisted of PBMCs. The sequence derives from a woman between 18 and 29 years old in good health. CDR3 sequence: CASSLMGQSSPEQFF. DNA of the CDR3: TGTGCCAGCAGCTTAATGGGCCAATCCTCCCCGGAGCAGTTCTTC.